This T cell receptor beta chain was recorded in a study of blood T cell repertoires in COVID-19 (dated by TCRdb to between 2020 and 2021). Study-level background: The collaborator samples originated in the United States, Italy and Spain and spanned the acute and convalescent phases of COVID-19. Subjects who had been exposed to COVID-19, were actively infected with it, or had recovered from it provided the deeply sampled blood TCRbeta repertoires that made up the dataset. The material from the prospective study consisted of cDNA or gDNA derived from T cells, B-cell-depleted T cells, or PBMCs. Where available, HLA class I and class II types were taken from metadata supplied by the sample provider and were not determined by assay-based typing. Sample metadata almost always included a de-identified subject ID, COVID-19 status, age in years and sex. The repertoires were released in a freely available public database meant as a resource for research on the immune response to SARS-CoV-2. The samples were drawn from the first 160 participants of the ongoing ImmuneRACE study and from over a thousand subjects provided by 6 global collaborators.

TCRbeta CDR3 regions were amplified from genomic DNA using the immunoSEQ Assay, a bias-controlled multiplex PCR. The original pipeline was this. Nucleated cell counts per sample were estimated from amplification of reference gene primers within the assay. To quantify the absolute abundance of each unique TCRbeta CDR3 rearrangement, sequence reads were collapsed and filtered. For each sample, productive Simpson clonality was calculated by taking the square root of Simpson's diversity index across productive rearrangements. TCRdb limited this immuneACCESS table to in-frame rearrangements with V and J called. A share of clones is missing; checked studies link under half to unresolved V genes, and the rest is unexplained. The V and J calls and the clone size are those of that table, but D and trimming were determined from the DNA. This sample gives approximately 300,000 clones in total; about 88% of them show up just once. The ten top clones hold 11% of the sample.

The study at large found these results: How much clinical and demographic metadata was included differed by source and by participant, and the metadata was provided uncurated.

As concerns this clone: Its antigen is currently not known. No much larger clone exists at a distance of one base, and base qualities are not known.

The CDR3 runs 15 residues from the cysteine to the phenylalanine. Only the CDR3 DNA is retained, 45 bases long and in frame from the first base. Via the germline V gene, CDR1 is SGHAT and CDR2 FQNNGV. Relative to germline, V is 5 bases shorter and J is 0 bases shorter, with 8 bases between their ends. One collaborating source in Seattle enrolled patients while the patients were actively infected and followed the patients over time throughout the course of disease. Each collaborating institution followed its own protocols to collect whole blood in K2EDTA tubes. For TCRbeta analysis, collaborators shipped samples as frozen whole blood, isolated PBMCs, or DNA extracted from either of those sample types.

The sequence came from a woman aged 25 to 39 with COVID-19, enrolled during active disease. The chain is encoded by TRBV11-2 joined to TRBJ1-6; TRBD1 is a possible D gene, resting on 6 matching bases. The sample taken for sequencing was peripheral blood. The nucleotide sequence reads TGTGCCAGCAGCGTACAGGGCTCCTATAATTCACCCCTCCACTTT. Its translation is CASSVQGSYNSPLHF. Reference TRBV11-2 and TRBJ1-6 proteins supply the regions before and after the CDR3; the full variable domain is: EAGVAQSPRYKIIEKRQSVAFWCNPISGHATLYWYQQILGQGPKLLIQFQNNGVVDDSQLPKDRFSAERLKGVDSTLKIQPAKLEDSAVYLCASSVQGSYNSPLHFGNGTRLTVT.